The T cell receptor (beta chain) under discussion was sequenced for a study of regulatory T cells in long-lasting Graves disease. Time point of the sample: newly diagnosed GD, antithyroid drugs for less than 3 months. RNA isolated from PBMCs was used to make the TCR library. This clonotype appeared many times. The CDR3 length is 14 residues. Germline V gives CDR1 SNHLY, CDR2 FYNNEI. The V gene end was trimmed by 5 bases and the J gene end by 5 bases; junction bases not matched to a gene: 1. Both iRepertoire HTBI primers and Arm-PCR of CDR3 regions were used to build the TCR beta libraries. MiXCR, applied by TCRdb to the multiplex PCR reads, yields one record per CDR3 protein. The table includes more than 450,000 distinct CDR3 sequences, approximately 12% detected once. These same records also appear under a second study, on T cells in Graves' hyperthyroidism and ophthalmopathy.

Here the sequenced sample was peripheral blood mononuclear cells (PBMCs), taken at new diagnosis, from a patient treated with antithyroid drugs. The TCR originated in a woman aged 25 to 39 with Graves disease. This rearrangement joins TRBV2 to TRBJ1-6; 9 nucleotides line up with TRBD1. The CDR3 region has the DNA TGTGCCAGCAGTCGGACAGGGGATAATTCACCCCTCCACTTT. Protein: CASSRTGDNSPLHF.